The next 5 T cell receptor beta chains were all read from a single sample in a study of shared clonotypes between healthy human individuals. Data came from immunoSEQ multiplex PCR; TCRdb stores just in-frame clones and leaves some out. The table shows fewer than 600,000 clones, with about 74% occurring only once. The source material was PBMCs. Source of these receptors: a woman between 40 and 50 years old in good health. Some clones in this sample may be carry-over from other donors' samples.

V usage is TRBV10-3 and J usage is TRBJ1-3; TRBD1 might be the D (5 bases). Deletions cut 2 bases from V and 2 bases from J, with 10 bases between. The CDR3 has 15 residues. CDR1 ENHRY and CDR2 SYGVKD come from the germline V gene. In nucleotides, the CDR3 is TGTGCCATCAGTGAGGGAGACAGCACTGGAAACACCATATATTTT. It specifies CAISEGDSTGNTIYF.

The J gene is TRBJ2-7, the V gene TRBV7-9; no clear D gene. The germline V gene has CDR1 SEHNR and CDR2 FQNEAQ (reference sequence). The CDR3 runs to 13 residues. The V end was cut by 5 bases, the J end by 5 bases, with 13 bases between. The chain's CDR3 is CASSHGPDDEQYF. The CDR3 DNA reads TGTGCCAGCAGCCACGGGCCAGACGACGAGCAGTACTTC. The full variable domain, rest sourced from reference TRBV7-9 and TRBJ2-7, is DTGVSQNPRHKITKRGQNVTFRCDPISEHNRLYWYRQTLGQGPEFLTYFQNEAQLEKSRLLSDRFSAERPKGSFSTLEIQRTEQGDSAMYLCASSHGPDDEQYFGPGTRLTVT.

This clone was detected a few times. This chain joins TRBV7-2 and TRBJ2-5, with D perhaps matching TRBD1 or TRBD2 (5 bases each). Germline CDR1 reads SGHTA; CDR2 reads FQGNSA. The CDR3 runs 13 residues. The germline V and J ends were trimmed by 10 bases and 3 bases, with 15 bases remaining between them. Written as DNA, the CDR3 is TGTGCCACGTCGGGAAGACAGAAAGAGACCCAGTACTTC. It specifies CATSGRQKETQYF.

This clone has just one count. The chain carries TRBV29-1 and TRBJ2-2; the D gene is possibly TRBD2 (6 bases). The germline V gene encodes CDR1 SQVTM and CDR2 ANQGSEA. The CDR3 spans 13 residues. V shed 7 bases and J shed 1 base, with 10 bases lying between them. The CDR3 DNA follows: TGCAGCGCCGGGAGCGGGAACACCGGGGAGCTGTTTTTT. Encoded protein: CSAGSGNTGELFF.

The chain combines TRBV4-2 with TRBJ1-2; D not certain. The CDR3 length is 16 residues. Per the germline V gene, CDR1 is LGHNA and CDR2 is YNFKEQ. Trimming left V 2 bases short and J 8 bases short, with 21 bases between. The CDR3 region is CASSQRTRTDQGGYTF. The CDR3 DNA reads as TGTGCCAGCAGCCAACGGACGAGGACGGACCAAGGGGGCTACACCTTC.